The 21 T cell receptor beta chains below all came from one sample that was sequenced in a study of blood T cell repertoires in COVID-19. Here immunoSEQ multiplex PCR was the method, and the copy in TCRdb shows in-frame clones only, minus some. The sample records about 170,000 clones, 65% to 85% being singletons. The sequenced sample consisted of peripheral blood. These receptors were taken from a human donor with acute or convalescent COVID-19. The donor label of this sample is uncertain.

The chain joins TRBV5-1 to TRBJ1-5, with TRBD1 as a possible D gene (5 bases). Germline V gene sequence: CDR1 SGHRS, CDR2 YFSETQ. This CDR3 spans 15 amino acids. Deletions cut 1 base from V and 5 bases from J, with 13 bases between. For the CDR3, the DNA is TGCGCCAGCAGCTTGTCAGCAGGGAATGATCAGCCCCAGCATTTT. Translated: CASSLSAGNDQPQHF.

The V call is TRBV6-5, the J call TRBJ1-5, with 7 bases fitting TRBD1. The germline V gene has CDR1 MNHEY and CDR2 SVGAGI. This CDR3 is built from 15 residues. J gave up 2 bases and V 4 bases, and 5 bases lay outside the gene matches. The CDR3 is CASSLQGYGNQPQHF. CDR3 DNA sequence: TGTGCCAGCAGTTTACAGGGGTATGGCAATCAGCCCCAGCATTTT.

There are a few counts of this clone. The gene calls are TRBV16 and TRBJ1-5; D is undetermined. Trimming left V 3 bases short and J 1 base short, with 22 bases between. Germline V CDR1 and CDR2: KGHSY, FQNENV. CDR3 length: 19 amino acids. CDR3 DNA: TGTGCCAGCAGCCACCACCGGGTTTCCTTAGGCCTCAGCAATCAGCCCCAGCATTTT. Its translation is CASSHHRVSLGLSNQPQHF.

The chain combines TRBV7-3 with TRBJ2-5; 12 bases match TRBD2. Germline CDR1 is SGHTA and CDR2 is FQGTGA. The CDR3 spans 15 residues. The junction had 3 bases not matched to a gene; V was cut back by 2 bases and J by 5 bases. CDR3 coding DNA: TGTGCCAGCAGCTTATCACTAGCGGGAGGTGAGACCCAGTACTTC. This encodes CASSLSLAGGETQYF.

This chain uses TRBV5-1 with TRBJ1-6; D is perhaps TRBD1 (6 bases). This CDR3 has 15 residues. V lost 0 bases and J lost 6, with 10 bases in between. CDR1 is SGHRS, CDR2 YFSETQ, per germline. The CDR3 is CASSLGQAPNSPLHF. In nucleotides, the CDR3 is TGCGCCAGCAGCTTGGGACAGGCGCCTAATTCACCCCTCCACTTT.

The V call is TRBV5-1, the J call TRBJ2-2; 7 bases agree with TRBD1. Per germline, CDR1 SGHRS and CDR2 YFSETQ. The CDR3 has 16 amino acids. Trimming at V came to 3 bases and at J to 0 bases, leaving 5 bases not matched to a gene. The CDR3 loop is CASSWAGTANTGELFF. The CDR3, as DNA: TGCGCCAGCAGCTGGGCCGGGACAGCGAACACCGGGGAGCTGTTTTTT.

This sequence joins TRBV4-1 and TRBJ2-3; tentative D call: TRBD2 (6 bases). Trimming took 0 bases from V and 8 from J, leaving 18 bases between them. There are 16 residues in the CDR3. Germline assignment: CDR1 MGHRA and CDR2 YSYEKL. CDR3 DNA sequence: TGCGCCAGCAGCCAAGATCACGGGACTCGAATGGGTACGCAGTATTTT. Encoded protein: CASSQDHGTRMGTQYF.

The gene calls are TRBV9 and TRBJ1-2; no clear D gene. The CDR3 is 13 amino acids. CDR1 is SGDLS and CDR2 is YYNGEE in the germline V gene. V lost 0 bases and J lost 8, with 11 bases in between. The CDR3: CASSVDGLGGYTF. In DNA form, the CDR3 reads TGTGCCAGCAGCGTAGACGGACTAGGGGGCTACACCTTC.

This clone was found a few times. Other DNA sequences in this sample translate to the same CDR3. J is TRBJ1-4 and V is TRBV4-2; 8 bases map to TRBD1. Trimming cost V 0 bases and J 5 bases; bases outside gene matches: 2. CDR1 and CDR2 from the germline V gene are LGHNA and YNFKEQ. The CDR3 runs 15 residues. In DNA, the CDR3 is TGTGCCAGCAGCCAAGATACAGGGGGGAATGAAAAACTGTTTTTT. It translates to CASSQDTGGNEKLFF.

V gene TRBV19 combines with J gene TRBJ2-1; maybe TRBD1 (6 bases). The germline gives CDR1 LNHDA, CDR2 SQIVND (reference sequence). V was cut by 8 bases and J by 5 bases, with 16 bases left in between. The CDR3 spans 14 residues. The CDR3: CASAYSQGDNEQFF. The CDR3 DNA reads TGTGCCAGTGCGTATTCACAGGGTGACAATGAGCAGTTCTTC. Variable domain in full (rest from reference TRBV19 and TRBJ2-1): DGGITQSPKYLFRKEGQNVTLSCEQNLNHDAMYWYRQDPGQGLRLIYYSQIVNDFQKGDIAEGYSVSREKKESFPLTVTSAQKNPTAFYLCASAYSQGDNEQFFGPGTRLTVL.

This clone was counted once. V is TRBV2 and J is TRBJ2-7; 7 bases line up with TRBD1. There are 14 residues in the CDR3. Losses at the gene ends were 7 bases for V and 3 bases for J; bases not matched to a gene: 9. The V gene's germline CDR1 is SNHLY and CDR2 FYNNEI. DNA of the CDR3: TGTGCCAGCACGGGGATCCGACAGGGCTACGAGCAGTACTTC. Amino acid sequence: CASTGIRQGYEQYF.

The rearrangement joins TRBV9 to TRBJ2-1; D gene unclear. The CDR3 length is 13 residues. The germline V and J ends were trimmed by 0 bases and 5 bases, with 6 bases remaining between them. In germline, CDR1 is SGDLS, CDR2 YYNGEE. The CDR3 DNA is TGTGCCAGCAGCGTAGCCAGAAACAATGAGCAGTTCTTC. Translating it yields CASSVARNNEQFF.

This clone showed up just a few times. The gene calls are TRBV11-2 and TRBJ2-1; D ambiguous. Germline assignment: CDR1 SGHAT and CDR2 FQNNGV. With 5 bases removed from V and 9 bases from J, the gap between germline ends came to 20 bases. The CDR3 has 15 amino acids. The CDR3 bases are TGTGCCAGCAGCACTCCTCGAAGAGACATCAGTGAGCAGTTCTTC. Residues: CASSTPRRDISEQFF.

The J gene is TRBJ1-4, the V gene TRBV7-9, with TRBD1 matching 8 bases. V lost 1 base to trimming and J lost 5 bases; unmatched junction nucleotides: 6. This CDR3 is built from 16 residues. Germline V lookup: CDR1 SEHNR, CDR2 FQNEAQ (reference sequence). CDR3 coding DNA: TGTGCCAGCAGCTTAGGGACAGGGAAGGGGAATGAAAAACTGTTTTTT. Encoded protein: CASSLGTGKGNEKLFF.

This clone was observed once. The V call is TRBV5-1, the J call TRBJ2-7; 11 bases map to TRBD1. J lost 9 bases, V lost 4 bases, and 15 bases had no gene match. The CDR3 has 16 amino acids. Germline V lookup: CDR1 SGHRS, CDR2 YFSETQ. CDR3 in DNA: TGCGCCAGCAGCGCAACCTGGACAGGGGGCGGGCGGGGGCAGTACTTC. Its translation is CASSATWTGGGRGQYF.

The chain employs TRBV6-5 and TRBJ2-7; D unclear. The CDR3 is 12 amino acids. V was clipped by 7 bases and J by 3 bases, with 10 bases between them. Per the germline V gene, CDR1 is MNHEY and CDR2 is SVGAGI. The CDR3, as DNA: TGTGCCAGCAAATCTTACGGCTACGAGCAGTACTTC. This gives the protein CASKSYGYEQYF.

The chain is built from TRBV6-5 and TRBJ2-4; 8 positions agree with TRBD2. The CDR3 spans 11 residues. Germline-derived CDR1 and CDR2 are MNHEY and SVGAGI. CDR3 protein: CAKAGVDIQYF. The DNA for the CDR3 is TGTGCGAAAGCGGGAGTCGACATTCAGTACTTC.

In this sample, this clone turned up once. This rearrangement joins TRBV6-5 to TRBJ2-5, with D maybe TRBD1 (7 bases). The CDR3 extends over 16 amino acids. V was pared by 2 bases and J by 5 bases, with 18 bases between. Germline V gene lookup returns CDR1 MNHEY and CDR2 SVGAGI. The CDR3 loop reads CASSYSPTGTGETQYF. Here the CDR3 DNA reads TGTGCCAGCAGTTACAGCCCGACAGGGACTGGGGAGACCCAGTACTTC.

Of note for this clone: The sample carries other DNA sequences with the same CDR3. The genes are TRBV9 and TRBJ2-2; 11 nucleotides align to TRBD2. Germline lookup yields CDR1 SGDLS and CDR2 YYNGEE. J gave up 4 bases and V 2 bases, and 4 bases lay outside the gene matches. CDR3 length: 16 amino acids. CDR3 DNA sequence: TGTGCCAGCAGCGTGGGACTAGCGGAGCTCACCGGGGAGCTGTTTTTT. It is translated as CASSVGLAELTGELFF.

The rearrangement joins TRBV9 to TRBJ2-2; TRBD1 matches at 8 bases. The CDR3 covers 18 residues. Germline loops: CDR1 SGDLS, CDR2 YYNGEE. V lost 0 bases to trimming and J lost 1 base; unmatched junction nucleotides: 8. The CDR3 is CASSVAGTGPMNTGELFF. CDR3 bases: TGTGCCAGCAGCGTAGCCGGGACAGGACCAATGAACACCGGGGAGCTGTTTTTT.

The rearrangement links TRBV19 to TRBJ2-7, with D perhaps matching TRBD2 (5 bases). The length of the CDR3 is 14 residues. Germline V CDR1 and CDR2: LNHDA, SQIVND (reference sequence). Trimming removed 3 bases at V and 7 bases at J, with 16 bases between. CDR3 in DNA: TGTGCCAGTAGTATCATGGGTGGCCGGAGGGAGCAGTACTTC. Its protein is CASSIMGGRREQYF.